These 31 T cell receptor beta chains were all obtained from the same sample, sequenced in a study of identical twins. MiXCR, run by TCRdb on the 5' RACE reads, gives a single entry per CDR3 protein. The sample holds some 1,600,000 distinct CDR3 sequences, less than 40% seen once. The sample comprised cord blood. All receptors come from a newborn girl in good health.

The table lists this clonotype with a few counts. The J gene is TRBJ2-7, the V gene TRBV6-9; D is uncertain. The CDR3 covers 15 residues. Germline loops: CDR1 MNHGY, CDR2 SVAAGI. Deletions cut 2 bases from V and 3 bases from J, with 14 bases between. This CDR3 reads CASSYGPWMSYEQYF. DNA of the CDR3: TGTGCCAGCAGTTATGGGCCCTGGATGAGCTACGAGCAGTACTTC.

The CDR3 DNA is TGTGCCAGCAGTTCAGGGGGAAGAATTTCACCCCTCCACTTT. Its translation: CASSSGGRISPLHF. V usage is TRBV28 and J usage is TRBJ1-6; 7 nucleotides align to TRBD1. Germline trimming cut 4 bases from V and 9 bases from J; bases unmatched to any gene: 6. The length of the CDR3 is 14 residues. Per the germline V gene, CDR1 is MDHEN and CDR2 is SYDVKM. Full variable domain (outside the CDR3, taken from reference TRBV28 and TRBJ1-6): DVKVTQSSRYLVKRTGEKVFLECVQDMDHENMFWYRQDPGLGLRLIYFSYDVKMKEKGDIPEGYSVSREKKERFSLILESASTNQTSMYLCASSSGGRISPLHFGNGTRLTVT.

This clonotype was counted a few times. V gene TRBV6-6 combines with J gene TRBJ1-6; perhaps TRBD1 as D (5 bases). This CDR3 is 15 amino acids long. Germline CDR1 MNHNY, CDR2 SVGAGI (reference sequence). V was pared by 7 bases and J by 5 bases, with 15 bases between. The CDR3 here is CASIAPQGDNSPLHF. CDR3 DNA sequence: TGTGCCAGCATCGCCCCTCAGGGAGATAATTCACCCCTCCACTTT.

This clonotype has only a few counts. The chain uses TRBV20-1 and TRBJ1-5, with D maybe TRBD1 (6 bases). Germline lookup yields CDR1 DFQATT and CDR2 SNEGSKA (reference sequence). Deletions cut 6 bases from V and 1 base from J, with 13 bases between. The CDR3 has 14 residues. The CDR3 DNA reads as TGCAGTGCCCCGCCTGGACAGAGCAATCAGCCCCAGCATTTT. Translated, it gives CSAPPGQSNQPQHF.

This clonotype was counted once. The V call is TRBV3-1, the J call TRBJ1-5; D unresolved. CDR1 is LGHDT, CDR2 YNNKEL, per germline (reference sequence). V shed 0 bases and J shed 5 bases, with 11 bases lying between them. The CDR3 length is 15 residues. In DNA, the CDR3 is TGTGCCAGCAGCCAAGATGCCGGAGAGCATCAGCCCCAGCATTTT. This sequence encodes CASSQDAGEHQPQHF.

The gene calls are TRBV5-1 and TRBJ2-3, with a weak D call TRBD2 (5 bases). The V end was cut by 5 bases, the J end by 2 bases, with 18 bases between. The germline gives CDR1 SGHRS, CDR2 YFSETQ. The CDR3 sequence is 16 residues long. DNA of the CDR3: TGCGCCAGCAGGCCCAAGGGAGCGAGGGCCACAGATACGCAGTATTTT. Its translation: CASRPKGARATDTQYF.

In its sample, this clonotype was seen a few times. The chain joins TRBV6-6 to TRBJ2-5; D gene unclear. CDR3 size: 14 residues. Germline V lookup: CDR1 MNHNY, CDR2 SVGAGI (reference sequence). With 0 bases removed from V and 2 bases from J, the gap between germline ends came to 7 bases. CDR3 region: CASSYSVVQETQYF. CDR3 DNA: TGTGCCAGCAGTTACTCGGTCGTACAAGAGACCCAGTACTTC.

This chain connects TRBV20-1 to TRBJ1-1; D is uncertain. V was shortened by 3 bases and J by 4 bases, with 9 bases between the two germline ends. The CDR3 runs 12 residues. Germline CDR1 DFQATT, CDR2 SNEGSKA (reference sequence). The CDR3 region is CSASFLSTEAFF. The CDR3 nucleotides read TGCAGTGCTAGCTTTCTATCCACTGAAGCTTTCTTT.

The sample holds a few counts of this clonotype. The chain combines TRBV2 with TRBJ2-7; D might be TRBD1 (7 bases). The germline gives CDR1 SNHLY, CDR2 FYNNEI. CDR3 length: 12 amino acids. Trimming left V 6 bases short and J 7 bases short, with 13 bases between. CDR3 coding DNA: TGTGCCAGCAGCACACAGGGGAGGGAGCAGTACTTC. Its translation is CASSTQGREQYF.

This clonotype has more than one count but fewer than ten. The chain carries TRBV27 and TRBJ1-5, with D perhaps matching TRBD1 (6 bases). The CDR3 covers 14 residues. Trimming pared 2 bases from V and 7 bases from J, leaving 12 bases between. Germline lookup yields CDR1 MNHEY and CDR2 SMNVEV (reference sequence). The CDR3 DNA reads TGTGCCAGCAGTTTAGCAGGGACACGGCAGCCCCAGCATTTT. Encoded protein: CASSLAGTRQPQHF.

This clonotype came up a few times. The chain links TRBV25-1 to TRBJ1-1; D gene uncertain. This CDR3 spans 14 amino acids. V lost 3 bases to trimming and J lost 1 base, with 9 bases between them. Looked up from germline, CDR1 is MGHDK and CDR2 is SYGVNS. The CDR3: CASSDLRENTEAFF. For the CDR3, the DNA is TGTGCCAGCAGTGACCTCCGGGAGAACACTGAAGCTTTCTTT.

The chain couples TRBV12-3 or TRBV12-4 to TRBJ1-1; possible D gene TRBD1, 6 bases. Trimming removed 5 bases at V and 3 bases at J, with 10 bases between. The CDR3 has 13 amino acids. The CDR3 bases are TGTGCCAGCAGTCAGGGGATCGACACTGAAGCTTTCTTT. This translates into CASSQGIDTEAFF.

A few counts support this clonotype. V gene TRBV29-1 combines with J gene TRBJ1-2; D might be TRBD1 (6 bases). Trimming took off 3 bases at V and 4 bases at J, with 15 bases between the two ends. Germline CDR1 reads SQVTM; CDR2 reads ANQGSEA. This CDR3 region has 14 residues. CDR3 nucleotide sequence: TGCAGCGTTGATCTGCCGGGGACATTCTATGGCTACACCTTC. It encodes CSVDLPGTFYGYTF.

This clonotype was counted only a few times. The chain employs TRBV5-8 and TRBJ2-1, with 7 bases fitting TRBD2. The CDR3 is made up of 16 amino acids. Germline trimming cut 4 bases from V and 7 bases from J; bases unmatched to any gene: 14. Germline loops: CDR1 SGHTS, CDR2 YDEGEE. CDR3: CASSHGGLTNINEQFF. CDR3 coding DNA: TGTGCCAGCAGCCACGGGGGACTAACGAACATTAATGAGCAGTTCTTC.

This chain uses TRBV18 with TRBJ2-7; possibly TRBD1 for D (6 bases). This CDR3 is 16 amino acids long. Trimming removed 1 base at V and 5 bases at J, with 18 bases between. Germline values: CDR1 KGHSH, CDR2 LQKENI. The CDR3 is CASSPRRGKMYNEQYF. CDR3 sequence (DNA): TGTGCCAGCTCACCACGCAGGGGTAAGATGTACAACGAGCAGTACTTC.

The chain carries TRBV7-6 and TRBJ1-2; no firm D call. The CDR3 totals 13 residues. Trimming shortened V by 4 bases and J by 5 bases, and 11 bases separated the two germline ends. Per germline, CDR1 SGHVS and CDR2 FNYEAQ. Here the CDR3 reads CASSSGPAYGYTF. The CDR3 DNA is TGTGCCAGCAGCTCGGGTCCAGCTTATGGCTACACCTTC.

This clonotype occurred many times. The chain joins TRBV5-1 to TRBJ2-5; D ambiguous. Trimming shortened V by 0 bases and J by 0 bases, and 9 bases separated the two germline ends. The CDR3 is 15 residues long. Germline loops: CDR1 SGHRS, CDR2 YFSETQ. The CDR3 region is CASSLVLGNQETQYF. CDR3 nucleotide sequence: TGCGCCAGCAGCTTGGTATTAGGAAACCAAGAGACCCAGTACTTC.

This clonotype was observed a few times. The gene calls are TRBV6-5 and TRBJ2-1, with D unresolved. V lost 5 bases and J 8 bases, leaving 16 bases between the germline ends. Germline V gene sequence: CDR1 MNHEY, CDR2 SVGAGI. There are 14 residues in the CDR3. The CDR3 region is CASSPHTSHHEQFF. The DNA of the CDR3 is TGTGCCAGCAGTCCACACACCTCCCATCATGAGCAGTTCTTC.

The V gene is TRBV20-1, the J gene TRBJ2-3; D gene ambiguous. The germline V gene encodes CDR1 DFQATT and CDR2 SNEGSKA (reference sequence). The CDR3 is 13 amino acids. Deletions cut 1 base from V and 5 bases from J, with 10 bases between. The CDR3 DNA reads as TGCAGTGCTAGAGTGCGGTGTGGAGATACGCAGTATTTT. Translated, it gives CSARVRCGDTQYF.

The chain is built from TRBV6-6 and TRBJ1-1; D unclear. The CDR3 length is 14 residues. V gave up 4 bases and J gave up 4 bases, with 13 bases separating them. Germline-derived CDR1 and CDR2 are MNHNY and SVGAGI (reference sequence). This chain's CDR3 is CASSLRLAGTEAFF. The CDR3 nucleotides are TGTGCCAGCAGTTTGCGACTGGCGGGCACTGAAGCTTTCTTT.

The chain has TRBV10-3 and TRBJ1-1; D gene uncertain. Trimming cost V 3 bases and J 1 base, with 9 bases left between them. Germline V CDR1 and CDR2: ENHRY, SYGVKD. The CDR3 covers 14 residues. CDR3 sequence reads: CAISDGLGNTEAFF. CDR3 nucleotide sequence: TGTGCCATCAGTGACGGACTGGGGAACACTGAAGCTTTCTTT.

V usage is TRBV10-3 and J usage is TRBJ2-1; the D gene is possibly TRBD2 (5 bases). The CDR3 is 16 amino acids. Trimming shortened V by 5 bases and J by 0 bases, and 14 bases separated the two germline ends. Germline V gene lookup returns CDR1 ENHRY and CDR2 SYGVKD. CDR3 amino acids: CAISPSSGSSYNEQFF. The CDR3 coding sequence is TGTGCCATCAGTCCATCCAGTGGGAGCTCCTACAATGAGCAGTTCTTC.

The V and J genes are TRBV5-1 and TRBJ2-1, with a tentative D call TRBD2 (5 bases). The length of the CDR3 is 15 residues. V was trimmed by 0 bases and J by 6 bases, leaving 13 bases between them. Germline V gives CDR1 SGHRS, CDR2 YFSETQ. CDR3 coding DNA: TGCGCCAGCAGCTTGGTTCCTAGCCTGAGCAATGAGCAGTTCTTC. Translated, it gives CASSLVPSLSNEQFF.

The V and J genes are TRBV20-1 and TRBJ1-2; the match to TRBD1 covers 10 bases. The trim removed 6 bases at V and 6 bases at J, leaving 13 bases unmatched. This CDR3 region has 15 residues. Per the germline V gene, CDR1 is DFQATT and CDR2 is SNEGSKA (reference sequence). Written as DNA, the CDR3 is TGCAGTGCATCCGGGACAGGGGTTTTGAACCATGGCTACACCTTC. This codes for CSASGTGVLNHGYTF.

This chain links TRBV4-2 with TRBJ2-7, with TRBD2 matching 9 bases. The trim removed 10 bases at V and 7 bases at J, leaving 11 bases unmatched. The germline CDR1 and CDR2 sequences are LGHNA and YNFKEQ. The CDR3 has 13 amino acids. Here the CDR3 reads CATTSGPYNEQYF. The DNA of the CDR3 is TGTGCCACCACTAGCGGGCCCTACAATGAGCAGTACTTC.

This clonotype was detected a few times. The rearrangement links TRBV12-3 or TRBV12-4 to TRBJ2-3; D remains unclear. The CDR3 length is 15 residues. The V end was cut by 3 bases, the J end by 6 bases, with 16 bases between. CDR3 nucleotide sequence: TGTGCCAGCAGTTTTCTTCCCTCCCTCGAGGATACGCAGTATTTT. It specifies CASSFLPSLEDTQYF.

This chain connects TRBV10-3 to TRBJ1-6; 10 bases match TRBD1. Germline assignment: CDR1 ENHRY and CDR2 SYGVKD. The CDR3 has 13 amino acids. J was trimmed by 8 bases and V by 8 bases; bases with no gene match: 3. CDR3 sequence (DNA): TGTGCCATCGCCGGGACAGGGGATTCACCCCTCCACTTT. Amino acids: CAIAGTGDSPLHF.

This clonotype was seen at least ten times. The chain has TRBV28 and TRBJ2-6; D remains ambiguous. Trimming took 5 bases from V and 3 from J, leaving 5 bases between them. CDR1 is MDHEN and CDR2 is SYDVKM in the germline V gene. The CDR3 is 13 residues long. The CDR3 reads CASSPFGANVLTF. The CDR3 DNA reads TGTGCCAGCAGTCCTTTTGGGGCCAACGTCCTGACTTTC.

J is TRBJ2-7 and V is TRBV5-1; 8 bases agree with TRBD2. The CDR3 has 16 residues. V trimming: 4 bases; J trimming: 3 bases; junction bases outside the gene matches: 12. CDR1 and CDR2 from the germline V gene are SGHRS and YFSETQ. The CDR3 nucleotides read TGCGCCAGCAGCCCGGGAGGGCACCCAGGACTCTACGAGCAGTACTTC. This encodes CASSPGGHPGLYEQYF.

This clonotype was counted between two and nine times. The chain joins TRBV11-2 to TRBJ2-3, with D hard to call. CDR3 length: 13 amino acids. Per the germline V gene, CDR1 is SGHAT and CDR2 is FQNNGV. Trimming pared 3 bases from V and 2 bases from J, leaving 6 bases between. CDR3 region: CASSFDPTDTQYF. The CDR3 DNA reads TGTGCCAGCAGCTTTGACCCCACAGATACGCAGTATTTT.

The rearrangement uses TRBV9 and TRBJ2-1; D ambiguous. Per germline, CDR1 SGDLS and CDR2 YYNGEE. The CDR3 totals 15 residues. V gave up 1 base and J gave up 6 bases, with 14 bases separating them. CDR3 sequence (DNA): TGTGCCAGCAGCGTACTAGGTATCCCCCCCAATGAGCAGTTCTTC. Translation: CASSVLGIPPNEQFF.